This note documents a single T cell receptor (beta chain) sequence. Its antigen is as yet unknown. These data belong to a study of identical twins. Study-wide findings and caveats: Not following the same donors, the study drew its conclusions from cross-sectional statistical analysis.

The CDR3 sequence is 18 residues long. The V and J ends lost 6 bases and 4 bases, in that order; junction bases with no gene match: 10. TCRdb processed the 5' RACE reads anew with MiXCR; each CDR3 protein has one entry. The sample gives over 600,000 distinct CDR3 sequences, over 20% of which show up once; over 4% is in the top ten. The data also belong to a second study, concerning T cells expressing NK-cell markers.

Source material: PBMCs. This clonotype was sampled from a woman in her late teens or twenties in good health. J is TRBJ2-1 and V is TRBV12-3 or TRBV12-4, with 15 bases matching TRBD2. CDR3 DNA: TGTGCCAGCAGCCCGGGACTAGCGGGGGGCCTACAGTACAATGAGCAGTTCTTC. Its protein is CASSPGLAGGLQYNEQFF.